This is a list of T cell receptor beta chains from one sample in a study of cytomegalovirus exposure and HLA in healthy donors. Profiling relied on immunoSEQ multiplex PCR, and the TCRdb table lists in-frame clones only, not all of them. The table records about 62,000 clones, over 90% of them present only once. The sample taken for sequencing was PBMCs. These receptors originate from a woman aged 18-29 years in good health and CMV-seropositive. CDR3s include the opening cysteine and the closing phenylalanine or tryptophan. Fields, in order: CDR3 length, V gene, clone size, D gene, J gene, CDR3 DNA, CDR3 protein. D genes are given only for firm matches. The size field is filled for only some rows; it gives once, few, many or a size class.

length: 12
V: TRBV29-1
size: few
D: TRBD2
J: TRBJ2-5
DNA: TGCAGCGCCAGCGGGGGGGAAGAGACCCAGTACTTC
CDR3: CSASGGEETQYF

length: 12
V: TRBV18
size: NA
D: NA
J: TRBJ1-1
DNA: TGTGCCAGCTCACCGGGAGGGGTTGAAGCTTTCTTT
CDR3: CASSPGGVEAFF

length: 11
V: TRBV28
size: NA
D: NA
J: TRBJ2-7
DNA: TGTGCCAGCAGTTCTGTCCACGAGCAGTACTTC
CDR3: CASSSVHEQYF

length: 13
V: TRBV29-1
size: many
D: NA
J: TRBJ2-7
DNA: TGCAGCGTTGCTGTTCAGGGAACGGGCGAGCAGTACTTC
CDR3: CSVAVQGTGEQYF

length: 19
V: TRBV4-2
size: NA
D: NA
J: TRBJ1-3
DNA: TGTGCCAGCAGCCATCCTACGGCCCCACGGGGTTTTGCTGGAAACACCATATATTTT
CDR3: CASSHPTAPRGFAGNTIYF

length: 13
V: TRBV25-1
size: NA
D: NA
J: TRBJ2-1
DNA: TGTGCCAGCATGGAGGTTGCCAACAATGAGCAGTTCTTC
CDR3: CASMEVANNEQFF

length: 16
V: TRBV4-1
size: NA
D: TRBD1
J: TRBJ1-1
DNA: TGCGCCAGCAGCCACCTGACCCGGGACAGATACACTGAAGCTTTCTTT
CDR3: CASSHLTRDRYTEAFF

length: 17
V: TRBV14
size: NA
D: TRBD1
J: TRBJ1-4
DNA: TGTGCCAGCAGCAGACGCTCGACAGGGAACTTAGGTGAAAAACTGTTTTTT
CDR3: CASSRRSTGNLGEKLFF

length: 16
V: TRBV7-9
size: NA
D: TRBD2
J: TRBJ2-7
DNA: TGTGCCAGCAGCTTAGTCCGTAGCGGGTTCTCCTACGAGCAGTACTTC
CDR3: CASSLVRSGFSYEQYF

length: 15
V: TRBV7-9
size: NA
D: NA
J: TRBJ2-3
DNA: TGTGCCAGCAGCCCGGCGGGCAGTAGCACAGATACGCAGTATTTT
CDR3: CASSPAGSSTDTQYF

length: 14
V: TRBV7-9
size: NA
D: TRBD1
J: TRBJ2-7
DNA: TGTGCCAGCAGCCCCAGGACAGGAATCTACGAGCAGTACTTC
CDR3: CASSPRTGIYEQYF

length: 12
V: TRBV7-3
size: NA
D: NA
J: TRBJ2-2
DNA: TGTGCCAGCAGTCCTAGGACCGGGGAGCTGTTTTTT
CDR3: CASSPRTGELFF

length: 16
V: TRBV2
size: NA
D: NA
J: TRBJ2-4
DNA: TGTGCCAGCAGTGGGGGCGGACAGTTAGCCAAAAACATTCAGTACTTC
CDR3: CASSGGGQLAKNIQYF

length: 15
V: TRBV5-6
size: NA
D: TRBD1
J: TRBJ1-4
DNA: TGTGCCAGCAGCCCCCCCCACAGGGGAAATGAAAAACTGTTTTTT
CDR3: CASSPPHRGNEKLFF

length: 12
V: TRBV29-1
size: NA
D: NA
J: TRBJ1-1
DNA: TGCAGCGTTGGGCAGGCGAACACTGAAGCTTTCTTT
CDR3: CSVGQANTEAFF

length: 14
V: TRBV28
size: NA
D: NA
J: TRBJ1-5
DNA: TGTGCCAGCAGTCCCAGGATTGGTGAGCAGCCCCAGCATTTT
CDR3: CASSPRIGEQPQHF

length: 13
V: TRBV6-1
size: NA
D: NA
J: TRBJ1-3
DNA: TGTGCCAGCAGTGACGGGCCAGGGAGGACCATATATTTT
CDR3: CASSDGPGRTIYF

length: 15
V: TRBV5-4
size: NA
D: TRBD1
J: TRBJ1-6
DNA: TGTGCCAGCAGCTGGGATCCGGGACAGAGTTCACCCCTCCACTTT
CDR3: CASSWDPGQSSPLHF

length: 13
V: TRBV27
size: NA
D: TRBD2
J: TRBJ2-1
DNA: TGTGCCAGCACGGGACTAGCGGGAAATGAGCAGTTCTTC
CDR3: CASTGLAGNEQFF

length: 15
V: TRBV28
size: NA
D: TRBD1
J: TRBJ1-2
DNA: TGTGCCAGCAGCTTGCCCTCGACAGGGCCCTATGGCTACACCTTC
CDR3: CASSLPSTGPYGYTF

length: 16
V: TRBV19
size: NA
D: NA
J: TRBJ1-5
DNA: TGTGCCAGTAGTATAAGGTCCCCCCAGGGTAATCAGCCCCAGCATTTT
CDR3: CASSIRSPQGNQPQHF

length: 15
V: TRBV21-1
size: NA
D: NA
J: TRBJ1-2
DNA: TGTGCCAGCAGCAAACGGGATGGGAGAAACTATGGCTACACCTTC
CDR3: CASSKRDGRNYGYTF

length: 14
V: TRBV28
size: NA
D: NA
J: TRBJ2-7
DNA: TGTGCCAGCAGTTCCCCCAGCAGGGACTACGAGCAGTACTTC
CDR3: CASSSPSRDYEQYF

length: 13
V: TRBV19
size: NA
D: NA
J: TRBJ1-5
DNA: TGTGCCAGTAGTCTATTCACCAATCAGCCCCAGCATTTT
CDR3: CASSLFTNQPQHF

length: 16
V: TRBV9
size: NA
D: NA
J: TRBJ2-5
DNA: TGTGCCAGCAGCGTAGGACCCCATCCGGCAGGGGAGAACCAGTACTTC
CDR3: CASSVGPHPAGENQYF

length: 16
V: TRBV4-3
size: NA
D: NA
J: TRBJ2-2
DNA: TGCGCCAGCAGCCAAGAAGTGTCGACAGTCACCGGGGAGCTGTTTTTT
CDR3: CASSQEVSTVTGELFF

length: 15
V: TRBV4-1
size: NA
D: NA
J: TRBJ2-5
DNA: TGCGCCAGCAGCCAAGTTAGGGGGGGCCGGGAGACCCAGTACTTC
CDR3: CASSQVRGGRETQYF

length: 14
V: TRBV5-4
size: NA
D: TRBD1
J: TRBJ2-5
DNA: TGTGCCAGCAGCTCCCGACAGGGGAAAGAGACCCAGTACTTC
CDR3: CASSSRQGKETQYF

length: 15
V: TRBV7-6
size: NA
D: NA
J: TRBJ2-1
DNA: TGTGCCAGCAGCGCGCAGGGTCGCTCCTACAATGAGCAGTTCTTC
CDR3: CASSAQGRSYNEQFF

length: 15
V: TRBV19
size: NA
D: TRBD1
J: TRBJ1-1
DNA: TGTGCCAGTAGTATCTCCGGGACAGTGAACACTGAAGCTTTCTTT
CDR3: CASSISGTVNTEAFF

length: 15
V: TRBV7-3
size: NA
D: NA
J: TRBJ2-1
DNA: TGTGCCAGCAGCCCCCGACTAGGAAGTCGCAATGAGCAGTTCTTC
CDR3: CASSPRLGSRNEQFF

length: 13
V: TRBV2
size: NA
D: TRBD1
J: TRBJ1-1
DNA: TGTGCCAGCGTGGTCAGGGGGAATACTGAAGCTTTCTTT
CDR3: CASVVRGNTEAFF

length: 20
V: TRBV21-1
size: NA
D: NA
J: TRBJ1-6
DNA: NA
CDR3: CASSKDSSYPCRSVNSPLHF

length: 16
V: TRBV18
size: few
D: NA
J: TRBJ2-7
DNA: TGTGCCAGCTCACCAAGTACGGGAGACCCGTCCTACGAGCAGTACTTC
CDR3: CASSPSTGDPSYEQYF

length: 16
V: TRBV7-3
size: few
D: NA
J: TRBJ2-2
DNA: TGTGCCAGCAGCTTAAACACGGGAAAAAACACCGGGGAGCTGTTTTTT
CDR3: CASSLNTGKNTGELFF

length: 16
V: TRBV25-1
size: NA
D: TRBD2
J: TRBJ2-7
DNA: TGTGCCAGCAGTGCCCTCGGGACTAGCGGGAACTACGAGCAGTACTTC
CDR3: CASSALGTSGNYEQYF

length: 15
V: TRBV6-4
size: NA
D: TRBD1
J: TRBJ1-2
DNA: TGTGCCAGTCCTTCTCAGGGGGCGGCTACCTATGGCTACACCTTC
CDR3: CASPSQGAATYGYTF

length: 11
V: TRBV9
size: NA
D: NA
J: TRBJ1-2
DNA: TGTGCCAGCAGGGCGGACTATGGCTACACCTTC
CDR3: CASRADYGYTF

length: 13
V: TRBV6-1
size: NA
D: NA
J: TRBJ1-5
DNA: TGTGCCAGCAGTGTGCAGGGTTGGCAGCCCCAGCATTTT
CDR3: CASSVQGWQPQHF

length: 14
V: TRBV2
size: NA
D: NA
J: TRBJ2-5
DNA: TGTGCCAGCAGTCGAACAGGGACCCAAGAGACCCAGTACTTC
CDR3: CASSRTGTQETQYF